What follows are 15 T cell receptor beta chains derived from one specimen sequenced in a study of blood T cells in healthy people across ages. PCR was performed a second time for about 6 to 12 cycles using a sample-barcoded 5' primer and a J-beta primer mix. TCRdb reprocessed the 5' RACE reads with MiXCR, giving one entry per CDR3 protein. The sample consists of just over 1 million distinct CDR3 sequences, around 43% of them appearing once. The sequenced sample was blood. The receptors stem from a woman aged 60 to 75 in good health.

This sequence joins TRBV5-5 and TRBJ2-5; TRBD2 matches at 14 bases. Matching the DNA end better, TRBJ2-7 makes the J call doubtful. This CDR3 is built from 17 residues. Germline assignment: CDR1 SGHKS and CDR2 YYEKEE (reference sequence). DNA of the CDR3: TGTGCCAGCAGCTTAATGGCCGGACTAGCGGGAGGAAGCGAGCAGTACTTC. This codes for CASSLMAGLAGGSEQYF.

The chain is built from TRBV2 and TRBJ2-1, with TRBD2 matching 14 bases. Germline V gene data show CDR1 as SNHLY and CDR2 as FYNNEI. V lost 7 bases, J lost 9 bases, and 8 bases stayed unmatched. The CDR3 has 15 amino acids. CDR3 loop: CASIPGTSGSGEQFF. For the CDR3, the DNA is TGTGCCAGCATTCCCGGGACTAGCGGGAGTGGTGAGCAGTTCTTC.

The chain joins TRBV2 to TRBJ2-1, with 10 bases identical to TRBD1. Trimming at V came to 6 bases and at J to 8 bases, leaving 10 bases not matched to a gene. The CDR3 consists of 15 residues. CDR1 is SNHLY and CDR2 is FYNNEI in the germline V gene. As DNA, the CDR3 is TGTGCCAGCAGGGAGGACAGGGGGTCTATCGATGAGCAGTTCTTC. Its protein product is CASREDRGSIDEQFF.

The V call is TRBV5-1, the J call TRBJ2-6; D is undetermined. Germline CDR1 SGHRS, CDR2 YFSETQ. The CDR3 has 16 amino acids. With 3 bases removed from V and 0 bases from J, the gap between germline ends came to 10 bases. CDR3 bases: TGCGCCAGCAGCTCCCAACTGACCTCTGGGGCCAACGTCCTGACTTTC. It encodes CASSSQLTSGANVLTF.

The chain couples TRBV2 to TRBJ2-2; 8 nucleotides agree with TRBD1. Germline V lookup: CDR1 SNHLY, CDR2 FYNNEI. V dropped 7 bases and J dropped 1; count of bases not matched to a gene: 17. CDR3 size: 19 residues. The DNA of the CDR3 is TGTGCCAGCAAAGGGGTCGTAAAGAGGACAGGGCTGAACACCGGGGAGCTGTTTTTT. Protein: CASKGVVKRTGLNTGELFF.

Only a few counts were recorded for this clonotype. The chain combines TRBV20-1 with TRBJ1-2, with D uncertain. The CDR3 length is 13 residues. Germline V gene sequence: CDR1 DFQATT, CDR2 SNEGSKA (reference sequence). V was trimmed by 6 bases and J by 7 bases, leaving 18 bases between them. For the CDR3, the DNA is TGCAGTGCCCGGGTTGTGGGGAATAGTGGCTACACCTTC. Translation: CSARVVGNSGYTF.

The chain has TRBV7-3 and TRBJ2-1; TRBD2 might be the D (5 bases). CDR3 length: 13 residues. The V and J ends lost 5 bases and 7 bases respectively, with 12 bases between them. The germline gives CDR1 SGHTA, CDR2 FQGTGA. The DNA for the CDR3 is TGTGCCAGCAGCCCCGGGGTAGGGAATGAGCAGTTCTTC. Protein product: CASSPGVGNEQFF. Complete variable domain (other parts from reference TRBV7-3 and TRBJ2-1): GAGVSQTPSNKVTEKGKYVELRCDPISGHTALYWYRQSLGQGPEFLIYFQGTGAADDSGLPNDRFFAVRPEGSVSTLKIQRTERGDSAVYLCASSPGVGNEQFFGPGTRLTVL.

This chain links TRBV28 with TRBJ2-1, with D possibly TRBD1 on 6 matching bases. V dropped 3 bases and J dropped 4 bases, with 34 bases sitting between them. The CDR3 covers 22 residues. Germline loops: CDR1 MDHEN, CDR2 SYDVKM. CDR3 amino acids: CASSFTLTAADREGMGYNEQFF. CDR3 DNA: TGTGCCAGCAGTTTCACCCTGACTGCAGCGGACAGAGAGGGGATGGGGTACAATGAGCAGTTCTTC.

This clonotype was counted between two and nine times. CDR3 nucleotides: TGTGCCACCAGTGATAAACAGGGAAGGAACACTGAAGCTTTCTTT. It specifies CATSDKQGRNTEAFF. This sequence joins TRBV24-1 and TRBJ1-1; tentative D call: TRBD1 (6 bases). Germline assignment: CDR1 KGHDR and CDR2 SFDVKD. Trimming pared 3 bases from V and 1 base from J, leaving 11 bases between. The CDR3 is made up of 15 amino acids.

J is TRBJ2-3 and V is TRBV15; a weak D match, TRBD1 (5 bases). The V end was cut by 0 bases, the J end by 6 bases, with 19 bases between. The CDR3 loop spans 17 amino acids. CDR1 LNHNV and CDR2 YYDKDF come from the germline V gene (reference sequence). The CDR3 is CATSRDSDSAFRDTQYF. The CDR3 DNA follows: TGTGCCACCAGCAGAGATAGTGACAGCGCATTTAGGGATACGCAGTATTTT.

The chain combines TRBV6-5 with TRBJ1-1, with a possible D match to TRBD1 (6 bases). The V and J ends lost 7 bases and 7 bases respectively, with 16 bases between them. Germline V gene data show CDR1 as MNHEY and CDR2 as SVGAGI. There are 13 residues in the CDR3. CDR3 residues: CASTSGYRDEAFF. Written as DNA, the CDR3 is TGTGCCAGCACCTCAGGGTACAGGGATGAAGCTTTCTTT.

This chain joins TRBV20-1 and TRBJ1-1; tentatively, D is TRBD1 (6 bases). CDR1 and CDR2 (germline): DFQATT, SNEGSKA (reference sequence). Trimming removed 0 bases at V and 4 bases at J, with 12 bases between. CDR3 size: 14 residues. CDR3 region: CSARESQGRTEAFF. CDR3 bases: TGCAGTGCTAGAGAAAGCCAGGGGCGCACTGAAGCTTTCTTT.

The chain combines TRBV27 with TRBJ2-4, with 8 bases identical to TRBD1. The CDR3 totals 15 residues. From germline, CDR1 is MNHEY and CDR2 SMNVEV (reference sequence). Unmatched junction bases numbered 4, after V lost 3 bases and J lost 3 bases. The CDR3 is CASSLHRGVKNIQYF. The CDR3 DNA sequence: TGTGCCAGCAGTTTGCACAGGGGGGTCAAAAACATTCAGTACTTC.

The CDR3 here is CASSLGGRDYGYTF. CDR3 nucleotides: TGTGCCAGCAGTCTCGGGGGGAGGGACTATGGCTACACCTTC. The chain has TRBV12-3 or TRBV12-4 and TRBJ1-2; tentatively, D is TRBD1 (5 bases). This CDR3 spans 14 amino acids. Trimming left V 5 bases short and J 3 bases short, with 13 bases between.

This clonotype showed up just a few times. This chain links TRBV15 with TRBJ2-1; 8 bases map to TRBD2. The CDR3 is 15 residues long. Germline CDR1 LNHNV, CDR2 YYDKDF (reference sequence). The V segment lost 3 bases and the J segment 7 bases; nucleotides outside the gene matches: 8. The CDR3 region has the DNA TGTGCCACCAGCAGTCTAGCGGGTCTCGGGAATGAGCAGTTCTTC. Protein: CATSSLAGLGNEQFF. The whole variable domain, remainder taken from reference TRBV15 and TRBJ2-1, is DAMVIQNPRYQVTQFGKPVTLSCSQTLNHNVMYWYQQKSSQAPKLLFHYYDKDFNNEADTPDNFQSRRPNTSFCFLDIRSPGLGDTAMYLCATSSLAGLGNEQFFGPGTRLTVL.